This T cell receptor (beta chain) was sequenced for a study of identifying expanded T cells in peripheral blood. The V and J ends lost 4 bases and 4 bases respectively, with 4 bases between them. Per germline, CDR1 DFQATT and CDR2 SNEGSKA (reference sequence). The CDR3 is 10 residues long. TCRdb's copy holds only in-frame clones and misses some; the assay was immunoSEQ multiplex PCR. Of approximately 86,000 clones in the sample, 70% to 90% were seen once. The V gene is TRBV20-1, the J gene TRBJ1-2, with D unresolved. The receptor's source is a person aged 18 to 70 in good health. The sequenced sample was blood. CDR3 protein: CSAISYGYTF. Written as DNA, the CDR3 is TGCAGTGCTATTAGCTATGGCTACACCTTC.